Following are 27 T cell receptor beta chains from one sample sequenced in a study of cytomegalovirus exposure and HLA in healthy donors. The protocol was immunoSEQ multiplex PCR, while the TCRdb copy is restricted to in-frame clones and leaves out a portion. The repertoire holds some 170,000 clones, with around four fifths as singletons. The sample consisted of PBMCs. The receptors here all came from a man aged 30 to 39 in good health and CMV-seropositive.

V gene TRBV11-1 combines with J gene TRBJ2-5, with TRBD2 matching 9 bases. Germline lookup yields CDR1 SGHAT and CDR2 FQDESV (reference sequence). Unmatched junction bases numbered 9, after V lost 4 bases and J lost 3 bases. The CDR3 is made up of 16 amino acids. CDR3 sequence: CASSSGGGGDEETQYF. Here the CDR3 DNA reads TGTGCCAGCAGCTCCGGGGGCGGGGGGGACGAAGAGACCCAGTACTTC.

This clone was picked up one time. This rearrangement joins TRBV5-1 to TRBJ2-7; TRBD2 matches 8 bases. Losses at the gene ends were 4 bases for V and 6 bases for J; bases not matched to a gene: 6. The CDR3 runs to 13 residues. Germline V gene data show CDR1 as SGHRS and CDR2 as YFSETQ. CDR3 sequence: CASSTGLAGEQYF. CDR3 in DNA: TGCGCCAGCAGCACTGGACTAGCTGGCGAGCAGTACTTC.

V and J are TRBV25-1 and TRBJ2-3, with a possible D match to TRBD2 (6 bases). The V end lost 4 bases, the J end lost 8 bases, and 13 bases lay between the germline ends. There are 13 residues in the CDR3. CDR1 is MGHDK, CDR2 SYGVNS, per germline. For the CDR3, the DNA is TGTGCCAGCAGTGTTGCTATGGGAGGTACGCAGTATTTT. This gives the protein CASSVAMGGTQYF.

The chain links TRBV6-5 to TRBJ2-3, with TRBD2 as a possible D gene (7 bases). Germline CDR1 is MNHEY and CDR2 is SVGAGI. The CDR3 has 16 residues. V was clipped by 2 bases and J by 2 bases, with 14 bases between them. CDR3 sequence reads: CASSYGGGPLTDTQYF. CDR3 in DNA: TGTGCCAGCAGTTACGGGGGGGGGCCTCTCACAGATACGCAGTATTTT.

The chain is built from TRBV4-1 and TRBJ2-1; D is perhaps TRBD2 (5 bases). The length of the CDR3 is 17 residues. Germline V CDR1 and CDR2: MGHRA, YSYEKL. The ends were cut back, 0 bases at V and 3 bases at J, with 15 bases in the middle. The CDR3 region has the DNA TGCGCCAGCAGCCAAGATCCCGGGGAAAGGAACTACAATGAGCAGTTCTTC. Translation gives CASSQDPGERNYNEQFF.

This clone was recorded once. This sequence joins TRBV19 and TRBJ2-7, with D tentatively TRBD2 (6 bases). The ends were cut back, 6 bases at V and 5 bases at J, with 17 bases in the middle. CDR1 and CDR2 (germline): LNHDA, SQIVND (reference sequence). The CDR3 covers 14 residues. The CDR3 DNA is TGTGCCAGTAGAAGTGGCGGGACCAACCACGAGCAGTACTTC. It codes for CASRSGGTNHEQYF.

For the CDR3, the DNA is TGTGCCAGCTACAGGGTCCAAGAGACCCAGTACTTC. Amino acid sequence: CASYRVQETQYF. The chain combines TRBV7-3 with TRBJ2-5; weak D call: TRBD1 (6 bases). This CDR3 region has 12 residues. V was pared by 8 bases and J by 1 base, with 8 bases between. CDR1 and CDR2 (germline): SGHTA, FQGTGA.

The V and J genes are TRBV9 and TRBJ2-7; 8 nucleotides match TRBD2. The germline gives CDR1 SGDLS, CDR2 YYNGEE. The J segment lost 4 bases and the V segment lost 4 bases, leaving 7 bases of the junction unmatched. The CDR3 spans 14 residues. The CDR3 loop reads CASSWRGASYEQYF. CDR3 nucleotides: TGTGCCAGCAGCTGGCGGGGGGCCTCTTACGAGCAGTACTTC.

The rearrangement joins TRBV5-1 to TRBJ1-4; tentative D call: TRBD1 (5 bases). Germline CDR1 SGHRS, CDR2 YFSETQ. The V end lost 0 bases, the J end lost 7 bases, and 13 bases lay between the germline ends. CDR3 length: 15 amino acids. As DNA, the CDR3 is TGCGCCAGCAGCTTGGCCGAAGCGGGGGGTGAAAAACTGTTTTTT. This encodes CASSLAEAGGEKLFF.

In nucleotides, the CDR3 is TGCGCCAGCAGTCCCGGGACAGGGGGGCCCCAGCATTTT. Amino acids: CASSPGTGGPQHF. The chain links TRBV10-2 to TRBJ1-5; 11 nucleotides agree with TRBD1. Germline trimming cut 5 bases from V and 9 bases from J; bases unmatched to any gene: 3. CDR3 length: 13 amino acids. From germline, CDR1 is WSHSY and CDR2 SAAADI.

This chain links TRBV6-5 with TRBJ2-3; no clear D. The CDR3 loop spans 14 amino acids. Germline values: CDR1 MNHEY, CDR2 SVGAGI. With 3 bases removed from V and 3 bases from J, the gap between germline ends came to 10 bases. The CDR3 spells CASSYRVRTDTQYF. The CDR3 coding sequence is TGTGCCAGCAGTTATCGAGTGAGGACAGATACGCAGTATTTT.

A note on this clone: In the same sample, other DNA sequences code for this CDR3. This rearrangement joins TRBV9 to TRBJ2-5, with 9 bases that match TRBD2. V shed 1 base, J shed 2 bases, and the junction held 0 bases outside the gene matches. The CDR3 sequence is 14 residues long. Per the germline V gene, CDR1 is SGDLS and CDR2 is YYNGEE. CDR3 coding DNA: TGTGCCAGCAGCGTACTAGCGGGACAAGAGACCCAGTACTTC. Residues: CASSVLAGQETQYF.

V gene TRBV21-1 combines with J gene TRBJ2-7; the table's TRBD2 call for D was not verified on the DNA. TRBV21-1 is a recognized pseudogene. The length of the CDR3 is 14 residues. The CDR3 here is CASSKGRGSYEQYF. CDR3 coding DNA: TGTGCCAGCAGCAAAGGGAGGGGATCCTACGAGCAGTACTTC.

About this clone itself: Other DNA variants within this sample encode the same CDR3. V gene TRBV9 combines with J gene TRBJ2-1; TRBD2 matches at 8 bases. Trimming removed 2 bases from V and 2 bases from J; junction bases left unmatched: 3. CDR1 and CDR2 (germline): SGDLS, YYNGEE. The CDR3 covers 15 residues. The CDR3 here is CASSVGGGPYNEQFF. CDR3 nucleotides: TGTGCCAGCAGCGTGGGCGGGGGGCCCTACAATGAGCAGTTCTTC.

The chain has TRBV6-6 and TRBJ1-2, with 8 bases lining up with TRBD1. This CDR3 comprises 13 residues. Germline CDR1 is MNHNY and CDR2 is SVGAGI (reference sequence). V gave up 5 bases and J gave up 6 bases; unmatched junction bases: 5. The CDR3 region has the DNA TGTGCCAGCAGTACCAGGGGGCGGGATGGCTACACCTTC. Its translation is CASSTRGRDGYTF.

The rearrangement joins TRBV6-5 to TRBJ1-1; TRBD1 matches at 9 bases. Trimming removed 3 bases from V and 1 base from J; junction bases left unmatched: 3. The length of the CDR3 is 15 residues. Germline loops: CDR1 MNHEY, CDR2 SVGAGI. The CDR3 spells CASSYEQGANTEAFF. The CDR3 nucleotides read TGTGCCAGCAGTTATGAACAGGGGGCGAACACTGAAGCTTTCTTT.

V gene TRBV4-1 combines with J gene TRBJ2-3, with D tentatively TRBD1 (6 bases). Germline assignment: CDR1 MGHRA and CDR2 YSYEKL. The V end lost 6 bases, the J end lost 7 bases, and 17 bases lay between the germline ends. This CDR3 spans 14 amino acids. In DNA form, the CDR3 reads TGCGCCAGCAGAGTGGACCCAGACAGGAATACGCAGTATTTT. It specifies CASRVDPDRNTQYF.

The chain joins TRBV5-6 to TRBJ1-2; a possible D gene is TRBD1 (6 bases). Germline V gene data show CDR1 as SGHDT and CDR2 as YYEEEE. There are 12 residues in the CDR3. Trimming left V 4 bases short and J 11 bases short, with 15 bases between. The DNA of the CDR3 is TGTGCCAGCAGCGGGGGCCCAACCTCTTACACCTTC. Translating it yields CASSGGPTSYTF.

The genes are TRBV19 and TRBJ2-5, with 9 nucleotides matching TRBD2. The CDR3 extends over 16 amino acids. V gave up 3 bases and J gave up 0 bases; unmatched junction bases: 5. CDR1 and CDR2 (germline): LNHDA, SQIVND (reference sequence). CDR3: CASSIGLATYQETQYF. DNA for the CDR3: TGTGCCAGTAGTATCGGACTAGCGACGTACCAAGAGACCCAGTACTTC.

This clone was detected many times. This chain uses TRBV5-4 with TRBJ2-5; unclear D gene. The length of the CDR3 is 16 residues. CDR1 is SGHNT, CDR2 YYREEE, per germline (reference sequence). Trimming removed 4 bases from V and 3 bases from J, with 19 bases in between. The CDR3, as DNA: TGTGCCAGCAGCCATTTGACTCAGTCTCCCGAAGAGACCCAGTACTTC. It encodes CASSHLTQSPEETQYF.

This clone was seen a handful of times. The chain employs TRBV27 and TRBJ2-7, with 7 bases matching TRBD2. V trimming: 10 bases; J trimming: 2 bases; junction bases outside the gene matches: 8. Per the germline V gene, CDR1 is MNHEY and CDR2 is SMNVEV (reference sequence). The CDR3 consists of 13 residues. CDR3 amino acids: CATSPAGTYEQYF. CDR3 nucleotides: TGTGCCACTTCCCCAGCGGGGACCTACGAGCAGTACTTC.

This clone appeared a few times. The rearrangement joins TRBV6-4 to TRBJ2-1, with 8 positions matching TRBD2. CDR3 size: 15 residues. Losses at the gene ends were 4 bases for V and 4 bases for J; bases not matched to a gene: 6. Germline lookup yields CDR1 MRHNA and CDR2 SNTAGT. The CDR3 DNA reads TGTGCCAGCAGTGTAGAGGCGGGGGGTTACAATGAGCAGTTCTTC. Protein: CASSVEAGGYNEQFF.

DNA for the CDR3: TGTGCCAGCAGTGCCCATCGATCGGGCCAAGAGACCCAGTACTTC. This sequence encodes CASSAHRSGQETQYF. The chain links TRBV6-1 to TRBJ2-5; D gene ambiguous. The length of the CDR3 is 15 residues. Germline V gene lookup returns CDR1 MNHNS and CDR2 SASEGT. The ends were cut back, 4 bases at V and 1 base at J, with 13 bases in the middle.

This clone showed up just a few times. The chain couples TRBV30 to TRBJ2-5, with 7 bases identical to TRBD1. Germline CDR1 and CDR2: GTSNPN and SVGIG (reference sequence). The J segment lost 0 bases and the V segment lost 5 bases, leaving 3 bases of the junction unmatched. The length of the CDR3 is 13 residues. The CDR3 sequence: CAWADRDQETQYF. The CDR3 region has the DNA TGTGCCTGGGCCGACAGGGACCAAGAGACCCAGTACTTC.

This clone has more than one count but fewer than ten. The chain links TRBV6-6 to TRBJ1-2, with a possible D match to TRBD1 (5 bases). V lost 2 bases to trimming and J lost 4 bases, with 11 bases between them. The CDR3 runs 14 residues. In germline, CDR1 is MNHNY, CDR2 SVGAGI (reference sequence). CDR3 DNA sequence: TGTGCCAGCAGTTACCGGGACTCCAGCTATGGCTACACCTTC. It specifies CASSYRDSSYGYTF.

V is TRBV7-9 and J is TRBJ1-5, with D uncertain. Germline CDR1 SEHNR, CDR2 FQNEAQ (reference sequence). Trimming pared 1 base from V and 4 bases from J, leaving 5 bases between. This CDR3 comprises 13 residues. Here the CDR3 reads CASSLGANQPQHF. The CDR3 bases are TGTGCCAGCAGCTTAGGGGCGAATCAGCCCCAGCATTTT.

The chain recombines TRBV7-2 with TRBJ1-3; D may be TRBD1 (5 bases). Germline V gene lookup returns CDR1 SGHTA and CDR2 FQGNSA. Deletions cut 3 bases from V and 1 base from J, with 7 bases between. The CDR3 has 14 amino acids. CDR3 in amino acids: CASSFSGSGNTIYF. CDR3 sequence (DNA): TGTGCCAGCAGCTTCTCAGGGTCTGGAAACACCATATATTTT.